These 6 T cell receptor beta chains were all obtained from the same sample, sequenced in a study of blood T cell repertoires in COVID-19. Profiling relied on immunoSEQ multiplex PCR, and the TCRdb table lists in-frame clones only, not all of them. The sample lists around 250,000 clones; 82% were seen once. The sample taken for sequencing was peripheral blood. The receptors were gathered from a woman under 30 with acute or convalescent COVID-19.

This clone has more than one count but fewer than ten. The V and J genes are TRBV12-3 or TRBV12-4 and TRBJ1-3; no definite D call. This CDR3 has 12 residues. V lost 7 bases to trimming and J lost 2 bases, with 6 bases between them. CDR3 bases: TGTGCCAGCACCAACACTGGAAACACCATATATTTT. Translating it yields CASTNTGNTIYF.

The chain combines TRBV10-3 with TRBJ2-1; 11 bases match TRBD2. Trimming took 4 bases from V and 8 from J; bases not matched to a gene: 10. The CDR3 runs 16 residues. In germline, CDR1 is ENHRY, CDR2 SYGVKD. CDR3 in amino acids: CAISGYSGRAADEQFF. The DNA for the CDR3 is TGTGCCATCAGTGGCTATAGCGGGAGGGCCGCGGATGAGCAGTTCTTC.

This clone is a singleton in its sample. This chain uses TRBV28 with TRBJ2-2, with D unresolved. V dropped 6 bases and J dropped 7 bases, with 15 bases sitting between them. This CDR3 is built from 14 residues. From germline, CDR1 is MDHEN and CDR2 SYDVKM. The DNA of the CDR3 is TGTGCCAGCAGCCCAATAGCCGGCGGCGGGGAGCTGTTTTTT. Its translation is CASSPIAGGGELFF. Drawing the rest from reference TRBV28 and TRBJ2-2, the complete variable domain is DVKVTQSSRYLVKRTGEKVFLECVQDMDHENMFWYRQDPGLGLRLIYFSYDVKMKEKGDIPEGYSVSREKKERFSLILESASTNQTSMYLCASSPIAGGGELFFGEGSRLTVL.

The rearrangement links TRBV7-2 to TRBJ2-2; TRBD2 agrees at 11 bases. Germline V gives CDR1 SGHTA, CDR2 FQGNSA. The V gene end was trimmed by 1 base and the J gene end by 3 bases; junction bases not matched to a gene: 10. This CDR3 spans 19 amino acids. CDR3 amino acids: CASSLVPLAGGGYTGELFF. In DNA, the CDR3 is TGTGCCAGCAGCTTAGTACCCCTAGCGGGAGGCGGGTACACCGGGGAGCTGTTTTTT.

V gene TRBV19 combines with J gene TRBJ1-4; D perhaps matches TRBD1 (5 bases). This CDR3 contains 13 residues. V lost 3 bases and J lost 8, with 10 bases in between. Germline V gene lookup returns CDR1 LNHDA and CDR2 SQIVND (reference sequence). CDR3 in DNA: TGTGCCAGTAGTATGCAGGGTAGCGAAAAACTGTTTTTT. It yields the protein CASSMQGSEKLFF.

This clone was detected a few times. V usage is TRBV28 and J usage is TRBJ2-7; 8 bases are a match to TRBD2. This CDR3 comprises 14 residues. The V gene end was trimmed by 8 bases and the J gene end by 3 bases; junction bases not matched to a gene: 9. Germline CDR1 MDHEN, CDR2 SYDVKM. CDR3 amino acids: CASGEGGRFYEQYF. The CDR3 DNA reads as TGTGCCAGCGGCGAGGGCGGGAGGTTCTACGAGCAGTACTTC.